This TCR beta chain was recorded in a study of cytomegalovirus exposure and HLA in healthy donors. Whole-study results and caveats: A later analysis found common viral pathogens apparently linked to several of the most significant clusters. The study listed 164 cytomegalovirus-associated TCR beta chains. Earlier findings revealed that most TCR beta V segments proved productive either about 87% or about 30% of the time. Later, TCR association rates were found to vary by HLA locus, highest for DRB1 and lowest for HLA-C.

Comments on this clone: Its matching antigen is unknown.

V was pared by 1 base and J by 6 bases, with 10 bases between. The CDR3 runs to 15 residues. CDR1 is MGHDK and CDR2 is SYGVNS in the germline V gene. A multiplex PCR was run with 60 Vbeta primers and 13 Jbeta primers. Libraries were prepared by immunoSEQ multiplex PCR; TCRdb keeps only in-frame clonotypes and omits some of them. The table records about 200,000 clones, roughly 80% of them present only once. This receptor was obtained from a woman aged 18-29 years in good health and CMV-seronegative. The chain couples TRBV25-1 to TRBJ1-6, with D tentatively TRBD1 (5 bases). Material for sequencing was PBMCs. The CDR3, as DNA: TGTGCCAGCAGTGAATGGGAGGGGTTTAATTCACCCCTCCACTTT. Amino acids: CASSEWEGFNSPLHF. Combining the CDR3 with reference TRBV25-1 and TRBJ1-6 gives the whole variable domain EADIYQTPRYLVIGTGKKITLECSQTMGHDKMYWYQQDPGMELHLIHYSYGVNSTEKGDLSSESTVSRIRTEHFPLTLESARPSHTSQYLCASSEWEGFNSPLHFGNGTRLTVT.